This paragraph covers one T cell receptor beta chain sequence. Seattle researchers signed up patients amid active infection and tracked them longitudinally. Method: immunoSEQ multiplex PCR; TCRdb's copy keeps in-frame clones and lacks some. The table records 80,000 or so clones, 65% to 90% of them present only once. The data originate from a study of blood T cell repertoires in COVID-19. CDR1 SGHVS and CDR2 FQNEAQ come from the germline V gene. This CDR3 is 14 amino acids long. The V gene lost 3 bases and the J gene lost 1 base, with 7 bases spanning the gap. This clonotype was sampled from a middle-aged man with COVID-19, enrolled during active disease. This chain joins TRBV7-8 and TRBJ1-3, with D uncertain. Sequenced material: peripheral blood. The chain's CDR3 is CASSFPLSGNTIYF. The DNA for the CDR3 is TGTGCCAGCAGCTTTCCTTTGTCTGGAAACACCATATATTTT.